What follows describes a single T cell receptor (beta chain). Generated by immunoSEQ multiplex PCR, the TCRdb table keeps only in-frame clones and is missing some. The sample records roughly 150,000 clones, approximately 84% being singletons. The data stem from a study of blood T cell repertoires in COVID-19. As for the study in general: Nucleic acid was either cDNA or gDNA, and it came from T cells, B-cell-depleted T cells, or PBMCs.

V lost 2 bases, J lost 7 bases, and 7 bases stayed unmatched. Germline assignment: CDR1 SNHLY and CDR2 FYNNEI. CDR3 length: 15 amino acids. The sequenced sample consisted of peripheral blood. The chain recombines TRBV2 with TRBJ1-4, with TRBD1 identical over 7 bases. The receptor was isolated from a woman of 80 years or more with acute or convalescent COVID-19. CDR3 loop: CASSENRGVFEKLFF. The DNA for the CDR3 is TGTGCCAGCAGTGAAAACAGGGGCGTGTTTGAAAAACTGTTTTTT.